One sample yielded the 10 T cell receptor beta chains listed below, sequenced in a study of cytomegalovirus exposure and HLA in healthy donors. Use of 60 Vbeta and 13 Jbeta primers characterized the PCR. Clones were read by immunoSEQ multiplex PCR, and TCRdb kept only the in-frame ones, dropping some. This table has about 120,000 clones, less than 80% appearing once. Material: PBMCs. The receptors were sampled from a woman in her 40s in good health and CMV-seropositive.

The chain links TRBV27 to TRBJ2-1; 9 bases fit TRBD2. V lost 4 bases to trimming and J lost 2 bases; unmatched junction nucleotides: 6. The length of the CDR3 is 16 residues. Germline V lookup: CDR1 MNHEY, CDR2 SMNVEV (reference sequence). For the CDR3, the DNA is TGTGCCAGCAGTTGGCAGGCTAGCGGGGCCTACAATGAGCAGTTCTTC. Its protein is CASSWQASGAYNEQFF.

V is TRBV28 and J is TRBJ1-4, with 8 bases fitting TRBD1. This CDR3 comprises 17 residues. Germline CDR1 is MDHEN and CDR2 is SYDVKM. V dropped 5 bases and J dropped 7; count of bases not matched to a gene: 15. This CDR3 is CASSTSADRGFGEKLFF. The DNA of the CDR3 is TGTGCCAGCAGTACATCGGCCGACAGGGGATTCGGTGAAAAACTGTTTTTT.

The chain couples TRBV7-9 to TRBJ1-1; perhaps TRBD1 as D (6 bases). This CDR3 has 14 residues. In germline, CDR1 is SEHNR, CDR2 FQNEAQ (reference sequence). Trimming took 7 bases from V and 3 from J, leaving 15 bases between them. The CDR3 DNA is TGTGCCAGCACTTTCCCACAGGGAGACACTGAAGCTTTCTTT. This sequence encodes CASTFPQGDTEAFF. The variable domain in full, with the rest retrieved from reference TRBV7-9 and TRBJ1-1, is DTGVSQNPRHKITKRGQNVTFRCDPISEHNRLYWYRQTLGQGPEFLTYFQNEAQLEKSRLLSDRFSAERPKGSFSTLEIQRTEQGDSAMYLCASTFPQGDTEAFFGQGTRLTVV.

This chain joins TRBV7-8 and TRBJ1-2, with TRBD1 as a possible D gene (5 bases). This CDR3 is built from 13 residues. CDR1 SGHVS and CDR2 FQNEAQ come from the germline V gene. V lost 6 bases, J lost 6 bases, and 14 bases lay in between. CDR3: CASRDGGADGYTF. DNA of the CDR3: TGTGCCAGCAGGGACGGAGGGGCTGATGGCTACACCTTC.

This clone was observed a few times. The chain uses TRBV7-6 and TRBJ2-1; 8 nucleotides match TRBD2. Germline CDR1 and CDR2: SGHVS and FNYEAQ. The CDR3 runs to 16 residues. V lost 1 base to trimming and J lost 5 bases; unmatched junction nucleotides: 7. The CDR3 DNA sequence: TGTGCCAGCAGCTTAGTCGCGGGAGGCTACGACAATGAGCAGTTCTTC. Its protein product is CASSLVAGGYDNEQFF. Full variable domain (remainder filled in from reference TRBV7-6 and TRBJ2-1): GAGVSQSPRYKVTKRGQDVALRCDPISGHVSLYWYRQALGQGPEFLTYFNYEAQQDKSGLPNDRFSAERPEGSISTLTIQRTEQRDSAMYRCASSLVAGGYDNEQFFGPGTRLTVL.

The V gene is TRBV7-8, the J gene TRBJ1-1, with a possible D match to TRBD1 (5 bases). CDR3 length: 13 amino acids. V was shortened by 4 bases and J by 0 bases, with 6 bases between the two germline ends. Germline loops: CDR1 SGHVS, CDR2 FQNEAQ. CDR3 sequence: CASSSGMNTEAFF. CDR3 in DNA: TGTGCCAGCAGCTCAGGGATGAACACTGAAGCTTTCTTT. Full variable domain (remainder filled in from reference TRBV7-8 and TRBJ1-1): GAGVSQSPRYKVAKRGQDVALRCDPISGHVSLFWYQQALGQGPEFLTYFQNEAQLDKSGLPSDRFFAERPEGSVSTLKIQRTQQEDSAVYLCASSSGMNTEAFFGQGTRLTVV.

This clone has more than one count but fewer than ten. The genes are TRBV6-5 and TRBJ2-2; a possible D gene is TRBD1 (5 bases). The CDR3 extends over 15 amino acids. Germline CDR1 is MNHEY and CDR2 is SVGAGI. The V gene lost 2 bases and the J gene lost 4 bases, with 11 bases spanning the gap. CDR3 nucleotide sequence: TGTGCCAGCAGTTACCAGGGTTCGGGCACCGGGGAGCTGTTTTTT. As protein: CASSYQGSGTGELFF.

This clone was picked up one time. CDR3 sequence: CASSLSDREYNEQFF. The DNA for the CDR3 is TGTGCCAGCAGTTTATCGGACAGGGAATACAATGAGCAGTTCTTC. This chain uses TRBV28 with TRBJ2-1, with 8 bases aligning to TRBD1. V dropped 1 base and J dropped 4; count of bases not matched to a gene: 3. Germline loops: CDR1 MDHEN, CDR2 SYDVKM. This CDR3 has 15 residues.

This sequence joins TRBV20-1 and TRBJ1-2; D might be TRBD1 (5 bases). This CDR3 has 11 residues. Looked up from germline, CDR1 is DFQATT and CDR2 is SNEGSKA (reference sequence). The CDR3 protein is CSGGREGGYTF. Written as DNA, the CDR3 is TGCTCGGGGGGGAGGGAAGGTGGCTACACCTTC.

CDR3: CASSLDSSYEQYF. The DNA for the CDR3 is TGTGCCAGCAGCCTGGACTCCTCCTACGAGCAGTACTTC. The rearrangement links TRBV28 to TRBJ2-7; D may be TRBD2 (5 bases). Germline V CDR1 and CDR2: MDHEN, SYDVKM. The CDR3 has 13 amino acids. Trimming left V 6 bases short and J 0 bases short, with 9 bases between.